This is a list of T cell receptor beta chains from one sample in a study of early T cells in non-severe SARS-CoV-2 infection. TCRdb re-called the 5' RACE reads through MiXCR, storing one row per CDR3 protein. The top ten clones hold roughly 7% of a sample with tens of thousands of distinct CDR3 sequences, around 6% of them seen once. Sequenced sample: whole blood. The receptors shown here come from an adult who was a healthcare worker with PCR-confirmed SARS-CoV-2 infection or an uninfected control (not recorded which). Each CDR3 is given with its conserved first and last residue. A D gene is named only where the DNA matches it firmly. Size tells how often a clone was seen (once, few, many) or the class of an expanded clone, and some rows leave it out.

>.|.|TRBV7-2|TRBJ1-2
CASSQGSSYGYTF
TGTGCCAGCAGCCAAGGTAGTAGCTATGGCTACACCTTC
>TRBD1|many|TRBV7-2|TRBJ2-2
CASSGRQGMGTTGELFF
TGTGCCAGCAGCGGGAGACAGGGGATGGGTACCACCGGGGAGCTGTTTTTT
>.|few|TRBV19|TRBJ1-4
CATGEWRGEEKLFF
TGTGCCACCGGGGAGTGGAGGGGTGAGGAAAAACTGTTTTTT
>.|many|TRBV5-1|TRBJ2-5
CASSLRASSQETQYF
TGCGCCAGCAGCTTGAGGGCTTCGTCCCAAGAGACCCAGTACTTC
>TRBD1|many|TRBV7-9|TRBJ1-1
CASSQGQGKDEAFF
TGTGCCAGCAGCCAGGGACAGGGAAAGGATGAAGCTTTCTTT
>TRBD1|few|TRBV12-3/TRBV12-4|TRBJ2-2
CASSPYSGTGGTGELFF
TGTGCCAGCAGTCCTTACTCCGGGACAGGGGGGACCGGGGAGCTGTTTTTT
>TRBD1|few|TRBV3-1|TRBJ2-7
CASSRGQDSYEQYF
TGTGCCAGCAGCCGGGGACAGGACTCCTACGAGCAGTACTTC
>TRBD1|.|TRBV19|TRBJ1-2
CASSYTGEYYGYTF
TGTGCCAGTAGTTACACAGGGGAATATTATGGCTACACCTTC
>.|many|TRBV20-1|TRBJ1-2
CSAKGTYGYTF
TGCAGTGCTAAGGGGACCTATGGCTACACCTTC
>.|.|TRBV11-2|TRBJ2-7
CASSSLVDEQYF
TGTGCCAGCAGCTCCCTAGTTGACGAGCAGTACTTC
>.|.|TRBV7-8|TRBJ1-1
CASSFARSEAFF
TGTGCCAGCAGCTTCGCCAGGAGTGAAGCTTTCTTT
>.|many|TRBV7-2|TRBJ1-1
CASSAGQRNTEAFF
TGTGCCAGCAGCGCTGGACAGAGGAACACTGAAGCTTTCTTT
>.|many|TRBV12-3/TRBV12-4|TRBJ1-1
CASNVLADTEAFF
TGTGCCAGCAACGTCCTGGCCGACACTGAAGCTTTCTTT
>.|many|TRBV7-2|TRBJ2-7
CASSLEWGARSYEQYF
TGTGCCAGCAGCTTAGAGTGGGGGGCCCGCTCCTACGAGCAGTACTTC
>TRBD2|.|TRBV3-1|TRBJ2-7
CASSQRTSVSSYEQYF
TGTGCCAGCAGCCAGCGAACTAGCGTCTCCTCCTACGAGCAGTACTTC
>.|many|TRBV20-1|TRBJ2-3
CSAPMEGLGADTQYF
TGCAGTGCTCCAATGGAAGGTCTCGGGGCAGATACGCAGTATTTT
>.|few|TRBV11-2|TRBJ2-5
CASSRTRGSLQETQYF
TGTGCCAGCAGCCGCACCCGGGGGTCCCTCCAAGAGACCCAGTACTTC
>.|many|TRBV20-1|TRBJ2-7
CSARDRLAAYEQYF
TGCAGTGCTAGAGATCGGCTAGCCGCCTACGAGCAGTACTTC
>.|many|TRBV12-3/TRBV12-4|TRBJ2-6
CASSRTRVVSSGANVLTF
TGTGCCAGCAGCCGAACCCGTGTGGTTAGCTCTGGGGCCAACGTCCTGACTTTC
>TRBD1|.|TRBV5-1|TRBJ1-6
CASSLTTGGAGRSPLHF
TGCGCCAGCAGCTTAACTACAGGGGGCGCCGGAAGATCACCCCTCCACTTT
>TRBD1|.|TRBV24-1|TRBJ1-2
CATSGQGVHGYTF
TGTGCCACCAGTGGACAGGGTGTCCATGGCTACACCTTC
>.|many|TRBV2|TRBJ2-5
CASSDLGRQETQYF
TGTGCCAGCAGTGATCTGGGTCGGCAAGAGACCCAGTACTTC
>.|few|TRBV2|TRBJ2-5
CASRNRALETQYF
TGTGCCAGCAGGAACAGGGCTTTGGAGACCCAGTACTTC